This entry is about one T cell receptor (beta chain). The antigen is unknown. The sample comes from a study of monozygotic twins with inflammatory bowel disease. Study findings and constraints: The authors could not tell different T cell subtypes apart.

Making cDNA involved eight separate reactions per sample. For each CDR3 protein, TCRdb gives one entry from its re-call of the 5' RACE reads, without DNA. This sample carries around 450,000 distinct CDR3 sequences, with around 2.4% going to the ten biggest clones. The CDR3 length is 11 residues. The germline CDR1 and CDR2 sequences are DFQATT and SNEGSKA (reference sequence). The sample was blood. This receptor was taken from a human donor with ulcerative colitis or Crohn's disease, or a healthy co-twin of an affected twin (not recorded which). The gene calls are TRBV20-1 and TRBJ2-1. Here the CDR3 reads CSASPNNEQFF.